This entry describes one T cell receptor (beta chain). The antigen remains undetermined. These data originate in a study of post-analysis software for immune sequencing data. Broader study findings: Controls had lower frequencies than patients of four or five TRBV segments, which included TRBV5-6, TRBV5-1 and TRBV20-1.

Unique molecular identifiers were built into the TCR beta cDNA libraries. One entry per CDR3 protein results from TCRdb running MiXCR on the PCR reads. This repertoire shows roughly 870,000 distinct CDR3 sequences, approximately 57% found once; its top ten account for 4.6%. The germline CDR1 and CDR2 sequences are MGHRA and YSYEKL. This CDR3 has 16 amino acids. What was sequenced was blood. The chain employs TRBV4-1 and TRBJ2-5; TRBD2 might be the D (6 bases). The J call could be wrong; TRBJ2-7 is a better fit for the DNA end. The TCR comes from a girl aged 10 to 17 with multiple sclerosis. CDR3 DNA: TGCGCCAGCAGCCAAGGGGTGGGATGGCCTAGCGACGAGCAGTACTTC. This codes for CASSQGVGWPSDEQYF.